The source of this TCR beta chain is a study of identical twins. Study-wide results and limits: Cross-sectional statistical analysis, not tracking of the same donors, underpinned the conclusions. Twins shared out-of-frame alpha sequences with excess low generation probability.

V lost 9 bases and J 1 base, leaving 12 bases between the germline ends. This CDR3 has 14 residues. CDR1 SNHLY and CDR2 FYNNEI come from the germline V gene. One entry per CDR3 protein results from TCRdb running MiXCR on the 5' RACE reads. Here the sample spans around 490,000 distinct CDR3 sequences, approximately 20% being singletons. This clonotype has just a few counts. Its antigen is unidentified. A further study also used this sample, focusing on yellow fever vaccine responses in identical twins.

V gene TRBV2 combines with J gene TRBJ2-2; perhaps TRBD1 as D (6 bases). Sequencing was done on a sample of CD4+ T cells sorted from blood. The sequence was collected from a woman aged 18 to 35 in good health. The CDR3 loop reads CARTGTQNTGELFF. The CDR3 region has the DNA TGTGCCAGAACCGGGACACAGAACACCGGGGAGCTGTTTTTT.